The TCR beta chain described here comes from a study of cytomegalovirus exposure and HLA in healthy donors. Vbeta (60) and Jbeta (13) primers were used in the PCR. Assay used: immunoSEQ multiplex PCR; TCRdb lists only in-frame clones, some missing. Of 170,000 or so clones in the sample, 70% to 85% were seen once. CDR3 length equals 13 residues. Germline assignment: CDR1 SGHNT and CDR2 YYREEE (reference sequence). V lost 1 base and J lost 6, with 9 bases in between. The V call is TRBV5-4, the J call TRBJ2-3, with D perhaps TRBD2 (5 bases). Sequencing input: PBMCs. This TCR was recovered from an older woman in good health and CMV-seropositive. The CDR3 spells CASSLTGIDTQYF. As DNA, the CDR3 is TGTGCCAGCAGCTTGACGGGGATCGATACGCAGTATTTT.